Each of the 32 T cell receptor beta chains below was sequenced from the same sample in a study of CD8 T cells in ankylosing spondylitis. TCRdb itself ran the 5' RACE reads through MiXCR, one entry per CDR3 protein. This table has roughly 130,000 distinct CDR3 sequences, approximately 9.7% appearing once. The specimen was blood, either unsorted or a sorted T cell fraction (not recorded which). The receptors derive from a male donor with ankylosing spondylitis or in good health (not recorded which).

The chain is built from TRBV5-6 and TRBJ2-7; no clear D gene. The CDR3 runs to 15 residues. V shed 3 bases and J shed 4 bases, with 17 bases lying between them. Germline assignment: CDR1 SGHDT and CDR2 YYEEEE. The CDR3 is CASSYRSMYIYEQYF. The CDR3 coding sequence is TGTGCCAGCAGCTACCGAAGCATGTATATTTACGAGCAGTACTTC.

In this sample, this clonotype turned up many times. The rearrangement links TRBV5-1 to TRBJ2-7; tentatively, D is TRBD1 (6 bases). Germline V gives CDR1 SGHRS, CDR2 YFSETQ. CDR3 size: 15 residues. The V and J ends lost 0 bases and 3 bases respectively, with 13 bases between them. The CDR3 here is CASSLVTGTLYEQYF. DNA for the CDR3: TGCGCCAGCAGCTTGGTCACCGGGACACTCTACGAGCAGTACTTC.

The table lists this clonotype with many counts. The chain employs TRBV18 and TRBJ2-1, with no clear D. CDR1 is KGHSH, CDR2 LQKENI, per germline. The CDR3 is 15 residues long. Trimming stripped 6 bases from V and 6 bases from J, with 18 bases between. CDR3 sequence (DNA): TGTGCCAGCTCCCGCCGAAGTCGACTCGCCAATGAGCAGTTCTTC. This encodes CASSRRSRLANEQFF.

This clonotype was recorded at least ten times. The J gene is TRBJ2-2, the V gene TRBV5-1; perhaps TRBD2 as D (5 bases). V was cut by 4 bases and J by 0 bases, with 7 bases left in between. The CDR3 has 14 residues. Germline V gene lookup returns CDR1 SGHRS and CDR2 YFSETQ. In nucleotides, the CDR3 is TGCGCCAGCAGCCCGGGGTCGAACACCGGGGAGCTGTTTTTT. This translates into CASSPGSNTGELFF.

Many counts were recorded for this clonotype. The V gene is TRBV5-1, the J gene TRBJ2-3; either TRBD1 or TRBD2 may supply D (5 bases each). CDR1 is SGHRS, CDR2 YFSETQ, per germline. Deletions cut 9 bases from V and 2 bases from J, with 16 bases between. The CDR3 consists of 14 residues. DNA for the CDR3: TGCGCCACCCGGGACGGCCGTGACACAGATACGCAGTATTTT. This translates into CATRDGRDTDTQYF.

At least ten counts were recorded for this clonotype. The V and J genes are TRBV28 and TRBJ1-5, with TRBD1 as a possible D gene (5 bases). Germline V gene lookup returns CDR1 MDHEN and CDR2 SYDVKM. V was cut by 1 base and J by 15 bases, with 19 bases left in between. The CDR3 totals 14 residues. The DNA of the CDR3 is TGTGCCAGCAGTTTATTCGATAAGGGACCCTTGCGGCATTTT. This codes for CASSLFDKGPLRHF. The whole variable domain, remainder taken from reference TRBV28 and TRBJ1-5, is DVKVTQSSRYLVKRTGEKVFLECVQDMDHENMFWYRQDPGLGLRLIYFSYDVKMKEKGDIPEGYSVSREKKERFSLILESASTNQTSMYLCASSLFDKGPLRHFGDGTRLSIL.

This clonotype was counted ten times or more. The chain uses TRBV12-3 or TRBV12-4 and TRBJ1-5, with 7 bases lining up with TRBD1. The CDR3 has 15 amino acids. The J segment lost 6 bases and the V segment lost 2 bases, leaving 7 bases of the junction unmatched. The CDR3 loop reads CASSLHTGAGQPQHF. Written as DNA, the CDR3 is TGTGCCAGCAGTTTACACACAGGGGCTGGTCAGCCCCAGCATTTT.

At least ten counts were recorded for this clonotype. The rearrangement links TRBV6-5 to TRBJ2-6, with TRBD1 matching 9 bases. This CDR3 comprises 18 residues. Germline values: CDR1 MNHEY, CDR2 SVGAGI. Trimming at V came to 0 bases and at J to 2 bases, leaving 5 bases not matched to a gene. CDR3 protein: CASSYSGTGSAGANVLTF. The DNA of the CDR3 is TGTGCCAGCAGTTACTCGGGGACAGGGTCCGCTGGGGCCAACGTCCTGACTTTC.

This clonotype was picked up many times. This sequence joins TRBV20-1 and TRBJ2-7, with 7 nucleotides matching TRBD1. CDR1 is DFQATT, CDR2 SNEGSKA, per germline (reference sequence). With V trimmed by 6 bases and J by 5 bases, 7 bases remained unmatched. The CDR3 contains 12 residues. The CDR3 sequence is CSADRAFHEQYF. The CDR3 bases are TGCAGTGCAGACAGGGCTTTCCACGAGCAGTACTTC.

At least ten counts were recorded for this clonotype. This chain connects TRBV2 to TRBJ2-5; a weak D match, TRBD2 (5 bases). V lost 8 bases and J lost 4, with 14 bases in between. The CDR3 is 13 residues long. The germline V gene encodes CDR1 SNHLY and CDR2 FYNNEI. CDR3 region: CASFPIGGETQYF. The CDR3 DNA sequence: TGTGCCAGCTTCCCCATAGGAGGAGAGACCCAGTACTTC.

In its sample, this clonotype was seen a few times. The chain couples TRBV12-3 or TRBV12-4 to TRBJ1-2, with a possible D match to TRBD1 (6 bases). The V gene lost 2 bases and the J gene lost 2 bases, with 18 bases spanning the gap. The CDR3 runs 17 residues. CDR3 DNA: TGTGCCAGCAGTTTAACTTGGAGCGGGGGCGGGAACTATGGCTACACCTTC. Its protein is CASSLTWSGGGNYGYTF.

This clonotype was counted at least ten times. The CDR3 reads CASSLGREGGLKYF. The CDR3 DNA reads as TGTGCCAGCAGCTTAGGTCGGGAGGGGGGGCTTAAGTACTTC. The chain joins TRBV7-2 to TRBJ2-7; 8 nucleotides agree with TRBD2. Germline CDR1 SGHTA, CDR2 FQGNSA. The CDR3 has 14 residues. With V trimmed by 1 base and J by 11 bases, 10 bases remained unmatched.

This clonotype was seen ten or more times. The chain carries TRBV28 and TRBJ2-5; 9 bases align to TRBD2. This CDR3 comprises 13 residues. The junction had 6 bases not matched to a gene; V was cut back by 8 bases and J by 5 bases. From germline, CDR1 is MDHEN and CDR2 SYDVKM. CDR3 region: CASGLAGSETQYF. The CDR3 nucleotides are TGTGCCAGCGGCCTAGCGGGAAGTGAGACCCAGTACTTC.

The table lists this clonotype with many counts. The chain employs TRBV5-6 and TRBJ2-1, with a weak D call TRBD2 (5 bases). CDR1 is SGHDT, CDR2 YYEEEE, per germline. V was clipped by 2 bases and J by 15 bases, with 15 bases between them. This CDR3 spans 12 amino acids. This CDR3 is CASSFQTNRLFF. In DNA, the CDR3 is TGTGCCAGCAGCTTTCAGACTAATCGTCTGTTCTTC.

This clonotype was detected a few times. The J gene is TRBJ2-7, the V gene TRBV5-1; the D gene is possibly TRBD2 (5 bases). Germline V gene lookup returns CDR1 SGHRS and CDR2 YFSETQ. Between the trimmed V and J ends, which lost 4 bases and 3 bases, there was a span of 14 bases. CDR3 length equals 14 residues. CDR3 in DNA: TGCGCCAGCAGCGGGAGTGCCGTGGGCTACGAGCAGTACTTC. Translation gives CASSGSAVGYEQYF.

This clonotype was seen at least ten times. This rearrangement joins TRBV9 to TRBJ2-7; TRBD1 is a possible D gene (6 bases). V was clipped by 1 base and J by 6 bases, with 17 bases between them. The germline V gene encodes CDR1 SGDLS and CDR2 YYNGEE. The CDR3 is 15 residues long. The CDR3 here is CASSVMDSSTAEQYF. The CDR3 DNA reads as TGTGCCAGCAGCGTAATGGACAGCTCTACGGCCGAGCAGTACTTC.

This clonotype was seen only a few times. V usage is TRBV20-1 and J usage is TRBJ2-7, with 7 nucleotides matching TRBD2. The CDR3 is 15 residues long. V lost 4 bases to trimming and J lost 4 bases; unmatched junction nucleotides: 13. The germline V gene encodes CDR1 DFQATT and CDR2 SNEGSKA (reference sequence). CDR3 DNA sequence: TGCAGTGCTATTTCTGCGGGGGAGGGCCTATACGAGCAGTACTTC. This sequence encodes CSAISAGEGLYEQYF.

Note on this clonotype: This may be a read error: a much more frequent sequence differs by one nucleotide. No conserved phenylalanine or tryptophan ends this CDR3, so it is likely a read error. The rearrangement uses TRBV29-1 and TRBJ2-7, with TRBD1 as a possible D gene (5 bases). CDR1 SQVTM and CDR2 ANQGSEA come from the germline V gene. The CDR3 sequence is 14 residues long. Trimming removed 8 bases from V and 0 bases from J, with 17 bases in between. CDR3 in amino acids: CSPGGARSSYEQYS. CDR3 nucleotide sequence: TGCAGCCCCGGTGGGGCCCGGAGCTCCTACGAGCAGTACTCC.

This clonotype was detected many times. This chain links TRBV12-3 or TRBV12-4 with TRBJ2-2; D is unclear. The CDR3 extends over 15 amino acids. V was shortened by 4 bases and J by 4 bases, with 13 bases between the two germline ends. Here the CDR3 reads CASSSPTAVTGELFF. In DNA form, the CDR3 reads TGTGCCAGCAGTTCCCCCACGGCAGTCACCGGGGAGCTGTTTTTT.

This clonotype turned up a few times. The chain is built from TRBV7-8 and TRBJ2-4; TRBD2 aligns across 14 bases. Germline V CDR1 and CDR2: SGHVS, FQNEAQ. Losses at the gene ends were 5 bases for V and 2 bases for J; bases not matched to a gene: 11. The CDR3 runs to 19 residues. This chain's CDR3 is CASSKDGGLAGATKNIQYF. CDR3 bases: TGTGCCAGCAGCAAAGACGGGGGACTAGCGGGAGCAACCAAAAACATTCAGTACTTC.

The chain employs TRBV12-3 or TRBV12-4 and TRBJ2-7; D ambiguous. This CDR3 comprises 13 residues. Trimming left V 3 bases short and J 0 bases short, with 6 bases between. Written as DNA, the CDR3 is TGTGCCAGCAGTTTTCAGACCTCCTACGAGCAGTACTTC. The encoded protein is CASSFQTSYEQYF.

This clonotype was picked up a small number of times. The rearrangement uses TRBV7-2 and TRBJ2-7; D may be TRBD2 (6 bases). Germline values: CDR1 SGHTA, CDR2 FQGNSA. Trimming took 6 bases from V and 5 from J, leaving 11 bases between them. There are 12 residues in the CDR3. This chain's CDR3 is CASRDTGDEQYF. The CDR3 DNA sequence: TGTGCCAGCAGGGATACGGGAGACGAGCAGTACTTC.

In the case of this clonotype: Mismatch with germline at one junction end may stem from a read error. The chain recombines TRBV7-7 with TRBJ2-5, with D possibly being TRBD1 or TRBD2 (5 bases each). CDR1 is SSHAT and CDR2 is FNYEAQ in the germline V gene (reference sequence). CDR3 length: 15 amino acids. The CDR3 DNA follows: TGTGCTAGCAGCTTTTTTCTGGGGGAAAAAGAGACCCAGTACTTC. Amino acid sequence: CASSFFLGEKETQYF.

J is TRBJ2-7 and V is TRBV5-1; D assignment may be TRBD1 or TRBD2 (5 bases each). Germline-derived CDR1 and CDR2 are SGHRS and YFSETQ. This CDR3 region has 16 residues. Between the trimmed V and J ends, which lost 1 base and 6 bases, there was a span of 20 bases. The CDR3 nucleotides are TGCGCCAGCAGCTTGCACGAAACTAGGGGTAAACGCGAGCAGTACTTC. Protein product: CASSLHETRGKREQYF. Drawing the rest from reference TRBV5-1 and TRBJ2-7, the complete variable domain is KAGVTQTPRYLIKTRGQQVTLSCSPISGHRSVSWYQQTPGQGLQFLFEYFSETQRNKGNFPGRFSGRQFSNSRSEMNVSTLELGDSALYLCASSLHETRGKREQYFGPGTRLTVT.

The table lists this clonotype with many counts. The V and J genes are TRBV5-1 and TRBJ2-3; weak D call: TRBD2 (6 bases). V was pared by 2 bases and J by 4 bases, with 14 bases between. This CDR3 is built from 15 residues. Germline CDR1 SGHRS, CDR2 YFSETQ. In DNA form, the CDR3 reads TGCGCCAGCAGCTTATCCGGTAGCGGCCCAGATACGCAGTATTTT. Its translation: CASSLSGSGPDTQYF.

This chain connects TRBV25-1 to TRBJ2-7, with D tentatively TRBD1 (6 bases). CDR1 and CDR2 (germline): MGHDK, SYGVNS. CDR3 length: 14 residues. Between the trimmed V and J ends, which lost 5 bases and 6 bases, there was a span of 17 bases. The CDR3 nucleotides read TGTGCCAGCAGTTCGAAGTGGGACATCGGCGAGCAGTACTTC. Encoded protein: CASSSKWDIGEQYF.

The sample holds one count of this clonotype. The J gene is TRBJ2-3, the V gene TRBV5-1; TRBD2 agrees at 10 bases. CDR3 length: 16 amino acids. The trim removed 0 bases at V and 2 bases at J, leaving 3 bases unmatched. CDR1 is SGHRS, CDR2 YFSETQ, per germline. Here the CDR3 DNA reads TGCGCCAGCAGCTTGGTTAGCGGGAGGACCACAGATACGCAGTATTTT. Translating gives CASSLVSGRTTDTQYF. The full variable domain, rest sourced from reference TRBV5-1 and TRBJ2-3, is KAGVTQTPRYLIKTRGQQVTLSCSPISGHRSVSWYQQTPGQGLQFLFEYFSETQRNKGNFPGRFSGRQFSNSRSEMNVSTLELGDSALYLCASSLVSGRTTDTQYFGPGTRLTVL.

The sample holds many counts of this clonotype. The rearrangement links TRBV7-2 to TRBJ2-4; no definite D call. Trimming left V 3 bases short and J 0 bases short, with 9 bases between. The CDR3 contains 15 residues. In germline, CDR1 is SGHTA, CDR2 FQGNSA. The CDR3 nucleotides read TGTGCCAGCAGCTTCCAAACCGGAGCCAAAAACATTCAGTACTTC. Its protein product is CASSFQTGAKNIQYF.

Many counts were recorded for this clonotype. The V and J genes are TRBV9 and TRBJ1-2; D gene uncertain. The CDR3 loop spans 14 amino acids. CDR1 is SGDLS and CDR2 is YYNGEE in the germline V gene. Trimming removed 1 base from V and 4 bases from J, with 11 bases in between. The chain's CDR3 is CASSVSRASYGYTF. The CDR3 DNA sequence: TGTGCCAGCAGCGTATCCCGGGCCTCCTATGGCTACACCTTC.

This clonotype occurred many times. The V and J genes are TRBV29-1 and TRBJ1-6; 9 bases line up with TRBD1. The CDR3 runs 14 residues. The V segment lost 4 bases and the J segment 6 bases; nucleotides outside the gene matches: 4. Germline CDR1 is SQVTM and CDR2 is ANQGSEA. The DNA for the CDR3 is TGCAGCGTTGGGGGGACAGGGCCTAATTCACCCCTCCACTTT. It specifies CSVGGTGPNSPLHF. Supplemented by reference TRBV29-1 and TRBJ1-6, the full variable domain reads SAVISQKPSRDICQRGTSLTIQCQVDSQVTMMFWYRQQPGQSLTLIATANQGSEATYESGFVIDKFPISRPNLTFSTLTVSNMSPEDSSIYLCSVGGTGPNSPLHFGNGTRLTVT.

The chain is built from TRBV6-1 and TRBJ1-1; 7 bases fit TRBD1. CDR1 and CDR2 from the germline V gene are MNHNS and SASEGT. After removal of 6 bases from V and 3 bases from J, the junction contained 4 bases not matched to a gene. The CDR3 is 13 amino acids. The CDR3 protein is CASSATGDTEAFF. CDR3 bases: TGTGCCAGCAGCGCAACAGGGGACACTGAAGCTTTCTTT.

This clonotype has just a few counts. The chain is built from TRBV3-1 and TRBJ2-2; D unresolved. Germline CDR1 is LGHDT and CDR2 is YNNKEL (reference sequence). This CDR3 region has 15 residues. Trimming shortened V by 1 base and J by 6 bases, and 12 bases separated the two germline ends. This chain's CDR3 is CASSQGLTRAGELFF. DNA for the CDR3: TGTGCCAGCAGCCAAGGGCTGACAAGGGCCGGGGAGCTGTTTTTT. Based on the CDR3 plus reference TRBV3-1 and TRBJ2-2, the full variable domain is DTAVSQTPKYLVTQMGNDKSIKCEQNLGHDTMYWYKQDSKKFLKIMFSYNNKELIINETVPNRFSPKSPDKAHLNLHINSLELGDSAVYFCASSQGLTRAGELFFGEGSRLTVL.